This T cell receptor (beta chain) was observed in a study of control samples from healthy donors and cancer patients. Libraries were prepared by immunoSEQ multiplex PCR; TCRdb keeps only in-frame clonotypes and omits some of them. The sample carries more than 100,000 clones, around 90% recorded once. CDR1 GTSNPN and CDR2 SVGIG come from the germline V gene (reference sequence). Losses at the gene ends were 5 bases for V and 0 bases for J; bases not matched to a gene: 7. The CDR3 extends over 15 amino acids. Specimen: blood. This sequence originates from a man aged 18-30 years in good health. V and J are TRBV30 and TRBJ1-3; 7 nucleotides line up with TRBD1. CDR3 bases: TGTGCCTGGCATCGGGACAGAAACTCTGGAAACACCATATATTTT. Encoded protein: CAWHRDRNSGNTIYF. Using reference TRBV30 and TRBJ1-3 for the parts outside the CDR3, the full variable domain is SQTIHQWPATLVQPVGSPLSLECTVEGTSNPNLYWYRQAAGRGLQLLFYSVGIGQISSEVPQNLSASRPQDRQFILSSKKLLLSDSGFYLCAWHRDRNSGNTIYFGEGSWLTVV.